The following is a T cell receptor (beta chain) sequence with its context. As processed by the authors: Amplification with reference gene primers provided the estimates of nucleated cell counts. Produced via immunoSEQ multiplex PCR; TCRdb's table is partial and in-frame only. Clone size and the V and J calls come from that table; the DNA yielded D and trimming. The sample has approximately 70,000 clones; roughly 87% are singletons. The length of the CDR3 is 16 residues. Germline loops: CDR1 SGHRS, CDR2 YFSETQ. V shed 2 bases, J shed 5 bases, and the junction held 10 bases outside the gene matches. This specimen comes from a study of blood T cell repertoires in COVID-19. Study overall: The study drew acute and convalescent COVID-19 samples from the United States, Italy and Spain. From T cells, B-cell-depleted T cells, or PBMCs came the material, which was cDNA or gDNA.

The sequenced sample consisted of peripheral blood. The receptor comes from a human donor in a cohort sampled during active COVID-19. The rearrangement joins TRBV5-1 to TRBJ2-5; 9 positions match TRBD2. CDR3 in amino acids: CASSFTGTSRSETQYF. Written as DNA, the CDR3 is TGCGCCAGCAGCTTTACCGGGACTAGCAGGTCGGAGACCCAGTACTTC.